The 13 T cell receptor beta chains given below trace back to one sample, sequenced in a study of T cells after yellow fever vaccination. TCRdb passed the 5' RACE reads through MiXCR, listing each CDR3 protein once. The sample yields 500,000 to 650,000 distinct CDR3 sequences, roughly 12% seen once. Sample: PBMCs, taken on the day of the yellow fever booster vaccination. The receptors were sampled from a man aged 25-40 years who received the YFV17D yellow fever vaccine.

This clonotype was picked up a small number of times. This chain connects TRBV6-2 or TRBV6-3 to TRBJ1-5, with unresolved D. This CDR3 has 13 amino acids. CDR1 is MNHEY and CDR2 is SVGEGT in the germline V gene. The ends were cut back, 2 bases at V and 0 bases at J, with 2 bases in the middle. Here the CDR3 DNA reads TGTGCCAGCAGTTACCTTAGCAATCAGCCCCAGCATTTT. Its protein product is CASSYLSNQPQHF.

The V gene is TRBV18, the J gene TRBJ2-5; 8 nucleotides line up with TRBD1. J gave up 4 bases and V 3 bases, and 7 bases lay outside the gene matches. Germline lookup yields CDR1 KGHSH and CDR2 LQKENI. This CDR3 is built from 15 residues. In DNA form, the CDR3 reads TGTGCCAGCTCACCCTACAGGGGGATCGGAGAGACCCAGTACTTC. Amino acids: CASSPYRGIGETQYF. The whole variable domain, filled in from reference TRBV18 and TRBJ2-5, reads NAGVMQNPRHLVRRRGQEARLRCSPMKGHSHVYWYRQLPEEGLKFMVYLQKENIIDESGMPKERFSAEFPKEGPSILRIQQVVRGDSAAYFCASSPYRGIGETQYFGPGTRLLVL.

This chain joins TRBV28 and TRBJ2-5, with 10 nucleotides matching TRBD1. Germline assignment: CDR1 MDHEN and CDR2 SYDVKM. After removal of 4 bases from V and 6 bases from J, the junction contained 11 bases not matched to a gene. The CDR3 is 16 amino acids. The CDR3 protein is CASSYKGQGRGKTQYF. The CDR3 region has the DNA TGTGCCAGCAGTTATAAGGGACAGGGGAGAGGAAAGACCCAGTACTTC. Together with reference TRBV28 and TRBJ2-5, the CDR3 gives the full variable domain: DVKVTQSSRYLVKRTGEKVFLECVQDMDHENMFWYRQDPGLGLRLIYFSYDVKMKEKGDIPEGYSVSREKKERFSLILESASTNQTSMYLCASSYKGQGRGKTQYFGPGTRLLVL.

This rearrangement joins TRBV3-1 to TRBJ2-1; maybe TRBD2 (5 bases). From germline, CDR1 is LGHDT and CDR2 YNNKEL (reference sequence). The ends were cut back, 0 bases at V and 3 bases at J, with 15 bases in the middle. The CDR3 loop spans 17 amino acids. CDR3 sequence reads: CASSQDLGSSSYNEQFF. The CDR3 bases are TGTGCCAGCAGCCAAGATCTTGGGAGTTCGAGCTACAATGAGCAGTTCTTC.

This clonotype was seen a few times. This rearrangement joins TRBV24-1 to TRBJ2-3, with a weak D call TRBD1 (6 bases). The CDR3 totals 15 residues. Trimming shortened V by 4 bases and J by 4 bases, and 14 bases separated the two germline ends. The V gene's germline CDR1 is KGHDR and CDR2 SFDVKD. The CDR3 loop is CATSEGGGQADTQYF. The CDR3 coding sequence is TGTGCCACCAGTGAAGGTGGGGGCCAAGCAGATACGCAGTATTTT.

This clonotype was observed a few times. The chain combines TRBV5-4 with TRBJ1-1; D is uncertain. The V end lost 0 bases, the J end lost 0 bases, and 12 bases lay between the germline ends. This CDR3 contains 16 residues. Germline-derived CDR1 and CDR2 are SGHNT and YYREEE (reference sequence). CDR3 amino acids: CASSLVPGAVNTEAFF. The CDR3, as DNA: TGTGCCAGCAGCTTGGTTCCAGGTGCTGTGAACACTGAAGCTTTCTTT.

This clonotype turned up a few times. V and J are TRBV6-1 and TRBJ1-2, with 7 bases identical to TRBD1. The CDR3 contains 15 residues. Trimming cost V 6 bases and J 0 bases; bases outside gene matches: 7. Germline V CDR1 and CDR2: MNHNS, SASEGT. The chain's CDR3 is CASSQTQGANYGYTF. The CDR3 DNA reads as TGTGCCAGCAGCCAAACCCAGGGGGCTAACTATGGCTACACCTTC.

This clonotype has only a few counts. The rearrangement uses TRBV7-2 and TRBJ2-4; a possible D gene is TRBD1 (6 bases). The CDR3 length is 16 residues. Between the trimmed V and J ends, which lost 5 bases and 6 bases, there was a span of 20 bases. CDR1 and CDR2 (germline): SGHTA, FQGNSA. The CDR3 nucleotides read TGTGCCAGCAGCCCCTTCTCCCACAGGGTTGGAAACATTCAGTACTTC. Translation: CASSPFSHRVGNIQYF.

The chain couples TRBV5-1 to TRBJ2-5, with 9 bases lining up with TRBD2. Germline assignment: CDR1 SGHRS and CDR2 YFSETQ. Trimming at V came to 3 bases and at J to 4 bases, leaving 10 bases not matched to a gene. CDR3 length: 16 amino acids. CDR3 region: CASSSYAKTSGETQYF. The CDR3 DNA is TGCGCCAGCAGCTCGTATGCAAAGACTAGCGGAGAGACCCAGTACTTC.

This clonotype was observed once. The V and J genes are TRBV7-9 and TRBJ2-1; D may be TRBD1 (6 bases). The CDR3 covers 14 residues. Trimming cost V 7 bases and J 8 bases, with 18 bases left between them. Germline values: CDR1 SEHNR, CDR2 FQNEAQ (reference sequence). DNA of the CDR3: TGTGCCAGCACCTCCTCCGGTGGGGGCGATGAGCAGTTCTTC. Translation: CASTSSGGGDEQFF.

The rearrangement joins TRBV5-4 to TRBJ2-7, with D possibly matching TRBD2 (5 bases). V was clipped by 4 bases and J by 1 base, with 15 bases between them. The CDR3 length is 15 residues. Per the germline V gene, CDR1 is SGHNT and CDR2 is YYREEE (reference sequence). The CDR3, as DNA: TGTGCCAGCAGCCCGGCTCCCGGGGAATCCTACGAGCAGTACTTC. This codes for CASSPAPGESYEQYF.

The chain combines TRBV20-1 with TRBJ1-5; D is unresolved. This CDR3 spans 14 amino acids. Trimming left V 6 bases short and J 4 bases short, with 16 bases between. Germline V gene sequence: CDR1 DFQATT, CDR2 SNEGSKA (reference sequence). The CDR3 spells CSALRGGRNQPQHF. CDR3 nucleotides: TGCAGTGCCCTCCGCGGCGGGAGGAATCAGCCCCAGCATTTT.

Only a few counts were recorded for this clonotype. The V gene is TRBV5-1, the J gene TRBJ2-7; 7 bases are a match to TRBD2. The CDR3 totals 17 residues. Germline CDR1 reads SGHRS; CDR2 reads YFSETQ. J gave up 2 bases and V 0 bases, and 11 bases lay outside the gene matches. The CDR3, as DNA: TGCGCCAGCAGCTTGGACCCAATGGGGAGGGCAACCTACGAGCAGTACTTC. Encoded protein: CASSLDPMGRATYEQYF.